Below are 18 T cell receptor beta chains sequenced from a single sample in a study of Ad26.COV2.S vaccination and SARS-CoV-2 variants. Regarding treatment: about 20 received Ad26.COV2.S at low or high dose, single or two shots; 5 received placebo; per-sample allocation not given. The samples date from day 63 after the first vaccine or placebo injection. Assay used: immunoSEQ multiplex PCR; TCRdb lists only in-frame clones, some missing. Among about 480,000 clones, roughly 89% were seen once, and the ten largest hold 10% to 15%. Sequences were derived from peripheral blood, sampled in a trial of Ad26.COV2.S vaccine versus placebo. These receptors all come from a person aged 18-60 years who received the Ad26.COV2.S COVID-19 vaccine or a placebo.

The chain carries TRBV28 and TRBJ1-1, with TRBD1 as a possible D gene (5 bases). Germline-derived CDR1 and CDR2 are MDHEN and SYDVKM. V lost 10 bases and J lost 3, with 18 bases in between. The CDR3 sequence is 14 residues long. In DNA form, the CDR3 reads TGTGCCACCACCCCGGGGACGATATACACTGAAGCTTTCTTT. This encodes CATTPGTIYTEAFF.

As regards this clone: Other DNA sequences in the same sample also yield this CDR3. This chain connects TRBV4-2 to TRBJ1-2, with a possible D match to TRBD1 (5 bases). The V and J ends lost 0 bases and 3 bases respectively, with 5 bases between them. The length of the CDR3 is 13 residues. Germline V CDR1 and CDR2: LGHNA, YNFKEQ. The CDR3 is CASSQDRDYGYTF. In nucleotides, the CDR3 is TGTGCCAGCAGCCAAGACAGGGACTATGGCTACACCTTC.

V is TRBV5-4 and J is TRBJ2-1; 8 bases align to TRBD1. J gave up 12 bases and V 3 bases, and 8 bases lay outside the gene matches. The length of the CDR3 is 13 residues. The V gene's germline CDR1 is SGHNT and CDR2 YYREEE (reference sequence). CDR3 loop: CASSSRGQVSQFF. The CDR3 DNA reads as TGTGCCAGCAGCTCCAGGGGGCAAGTGTCGCAGTTCTTC.

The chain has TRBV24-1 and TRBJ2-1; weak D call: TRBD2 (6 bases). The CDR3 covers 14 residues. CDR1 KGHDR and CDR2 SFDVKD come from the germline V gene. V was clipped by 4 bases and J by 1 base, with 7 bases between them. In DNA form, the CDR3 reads TGTGCCACCAGTGACGGGGGATCCTACAATGAGCAGTTCTTC. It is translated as CATSDGGSYNEQFF.

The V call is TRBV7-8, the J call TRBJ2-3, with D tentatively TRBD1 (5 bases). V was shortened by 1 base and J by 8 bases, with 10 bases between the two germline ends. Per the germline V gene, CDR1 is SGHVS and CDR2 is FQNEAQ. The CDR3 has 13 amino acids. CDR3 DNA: TGTGCCAGCAGCTTAGATTTAAGGGGTACGCAGTATTTT. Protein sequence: CASSLDLRGTQYF.

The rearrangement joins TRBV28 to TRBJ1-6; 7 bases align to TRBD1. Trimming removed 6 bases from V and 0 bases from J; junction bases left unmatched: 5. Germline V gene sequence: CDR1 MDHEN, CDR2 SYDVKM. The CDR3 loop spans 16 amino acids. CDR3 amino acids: CASRPGDSSYNSPLHF. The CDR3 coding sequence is TGTGCCAGCAGACCAGGGGACAGCTCCTATAATTCACCCCTCCACTTT.

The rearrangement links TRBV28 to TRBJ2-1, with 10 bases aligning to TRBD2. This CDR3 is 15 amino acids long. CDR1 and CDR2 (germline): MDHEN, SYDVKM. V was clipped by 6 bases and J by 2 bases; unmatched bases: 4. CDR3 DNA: TGTGCCAGCAGATCAGCGGGAGGGCCCTACAATGAGCAGTTCTTC. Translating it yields CASRSAGGPYNEQFF. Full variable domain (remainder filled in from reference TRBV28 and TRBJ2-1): DVKVTQSSRYLVKRTGEKVFLECVQDMDHENMFWYRQDPGLGLRLIYFSYDVKMKEKGDIPEGYSVSREKKERFSLILESASTNQTSMYLCASRSAGGPYNEQFFGPGTRLTVL.

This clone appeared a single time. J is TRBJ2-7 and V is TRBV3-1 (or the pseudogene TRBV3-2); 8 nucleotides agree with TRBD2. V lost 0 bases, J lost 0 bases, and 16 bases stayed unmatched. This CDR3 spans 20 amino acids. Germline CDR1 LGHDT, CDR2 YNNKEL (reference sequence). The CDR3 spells CASSQDSRPTGLALSYEQYF. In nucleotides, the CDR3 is TGTGCCAGCAGCCAAGATTCACGCCCCACCGGACTAGCACTCTCCTACGAGCAGTACTTC.

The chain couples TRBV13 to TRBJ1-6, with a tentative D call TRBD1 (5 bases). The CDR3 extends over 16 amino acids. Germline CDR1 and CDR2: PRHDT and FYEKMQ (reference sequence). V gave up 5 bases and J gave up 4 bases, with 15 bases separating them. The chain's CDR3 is CASSPGAVGYNSPLHF. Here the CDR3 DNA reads TGTGCCAGCAGCCCCGGGGCAGTAGGGTATAATTCACCCCTCCACTTT.

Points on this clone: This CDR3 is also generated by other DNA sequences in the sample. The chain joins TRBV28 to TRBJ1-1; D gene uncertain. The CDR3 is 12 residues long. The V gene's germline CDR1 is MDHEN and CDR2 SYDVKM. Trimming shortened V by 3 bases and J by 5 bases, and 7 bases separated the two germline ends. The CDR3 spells CASSFRGTEAFF. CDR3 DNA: TGTGCCAGCAGTTTTCGGGGAACTGAAGCTTTCTTT.

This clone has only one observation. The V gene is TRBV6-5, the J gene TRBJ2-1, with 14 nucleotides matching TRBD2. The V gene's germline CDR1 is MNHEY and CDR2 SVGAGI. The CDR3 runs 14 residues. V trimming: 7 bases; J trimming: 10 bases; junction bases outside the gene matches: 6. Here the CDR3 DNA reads TGTGCCAGCATACGGGGACTAGCGGGAGAGGAGCAGTTCTTC. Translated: CASIRGLAGEEQFF.

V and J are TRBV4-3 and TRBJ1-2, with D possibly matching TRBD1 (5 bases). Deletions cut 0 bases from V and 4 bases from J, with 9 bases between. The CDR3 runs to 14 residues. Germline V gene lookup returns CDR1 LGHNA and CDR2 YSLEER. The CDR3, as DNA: TGCGCCAGCAGCCAAGACAGGGTAGGCTATGGCTACACCTTC. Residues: CASSQDRVGYGYTF.

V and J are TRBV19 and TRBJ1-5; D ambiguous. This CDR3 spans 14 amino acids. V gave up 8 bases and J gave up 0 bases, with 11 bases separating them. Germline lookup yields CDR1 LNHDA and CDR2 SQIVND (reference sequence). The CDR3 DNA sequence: TGTGCCAGTTGGAAACTTTATAGCAATCAGCCCCAGCATTTT. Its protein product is CASWKLYSNQPQHF.

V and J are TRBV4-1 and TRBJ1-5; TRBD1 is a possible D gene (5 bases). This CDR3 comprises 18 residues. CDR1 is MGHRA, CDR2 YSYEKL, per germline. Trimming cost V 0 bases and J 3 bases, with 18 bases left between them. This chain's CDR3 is CASSQDSAGSRYNQPQHF. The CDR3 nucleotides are TGCGCCAGCAGCCAAGACTCGGCAGGGAGTCGATACAATCAGCCCCAGCATTTT.

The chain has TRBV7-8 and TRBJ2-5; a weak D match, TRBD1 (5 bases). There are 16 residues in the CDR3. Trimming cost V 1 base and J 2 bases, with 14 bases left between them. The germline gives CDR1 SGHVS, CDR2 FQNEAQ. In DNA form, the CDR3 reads TGTGCCAGCAGCTTAGGTTCAGGGTTCTGGCAAGAGACCCAGTACTTC. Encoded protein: CASSLGSGFWQETQYF.

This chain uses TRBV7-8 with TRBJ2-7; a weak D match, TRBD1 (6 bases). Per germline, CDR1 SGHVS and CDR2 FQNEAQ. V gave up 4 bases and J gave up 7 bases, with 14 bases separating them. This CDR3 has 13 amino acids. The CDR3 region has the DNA TGTGCCAGCAGCTACGGGCCAGGGGCGGAGCAGTACTTC. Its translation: CASSYGPGAEQYF.

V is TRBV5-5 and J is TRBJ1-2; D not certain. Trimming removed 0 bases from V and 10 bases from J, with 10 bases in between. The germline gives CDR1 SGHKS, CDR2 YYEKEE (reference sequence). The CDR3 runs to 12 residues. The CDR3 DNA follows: TGTGCCAGCAGCTTGGCCGGGGATTACTACACCTTC. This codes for CASSLAGDYYTF.

CDR3 region: CASSSPTGPEQFF. In DNA, the CDR3 is TGTGCCAGCAGCAGCCCGACTGGACCCGAGCAGTTCTTC. V and J are TRBV9 and TRBJ2-1; no clear D gene. The CDR3 is made up of 13 amino acids. V was pared by 4 bases and J by 10 bases, with 15 bases between. The germline gives CDR1 SGDLS, CDR2 YYNGEE. Full variable domain (rest looked up from reference TRBV9 and TRBJ2-1): DSGVTQTPKHLITATGQRVTLRCSPRSGDLSVYWYQQSLDQGLQFLIQYYNGEERAKGNILERFSAQQFPDLHSELNLSSLELGDSALYFCASSSPTGPEQFFGPGTRLTVL.